The 18 T cell receptor beta chains below were found in one sample sequenced in a study of T cell responses to AZD1222 COVID-19 vaccine. Using immunoSEQ multiplex PCR, the repertoire was profiled, and TCRdb retains in-frame clones only, with some absent. The sample shows more than 80,000 clones, roughly 88% of them seen only once. The sequenced sample was peripheral blood, obtained 28 days after the second AZD1222 dose. The receptor set was obtained from an adult who received the AZD1222 COVID-19 vaccine.

The chain employs TRBV18 and TRBJ1-3; 7 nucleotides match TRBD1. This CDR3 is 17 amino acids long. After removal of 5 bases from V and 0 bases from J, the junction contained 10 bases not matched to a gene. CDR1 and CDR2 (germline): KGHSH, LQKENI. CDR3 loop: CASSEQTGIFSGNTIYF. The CDR3 DNA reads as TGTGCCAGCTCAGAGCAGACAGGGATCTTCTCTGGAAACACCATATATTTT.

The V call is TRBV28, the J call TRBJ1-5, with D possibly TRBD1 on 6 matching bases. Germline V gives CDR1 MDHEN, CDR2 SYDVKM. The CDR3 covers 16 residues. V was clipped by 6 bases and J by 3 bases, with 18 bases between them. The CDR3 reads CASSIPQGQPNQPQHF. The CDR3 nucleotides read TGTGCCAGCAGCATCCCCCAGGGGCAACCCAATCAGCCCCAGCATTTT.

The chain couples TRBV7-9 to TRBJ2-7, with 7 positions matching TRBD1. CDR1 is SEHNR, CDR2 FQNEAQ, per germline (reference sequence). V lost 4 bases, J lost 3 bases, and 15 bases stayed unmatched. This CDR3 has 17 residues. The CDR3 here is CASSSVGSWDRSYEQYF. The DNA of the CDR3 is TGTGCCAGCAGCTCAGTAGGGAGTTGGGACAGAAGCTACGAGCAGTACTTC.

The chain uses TRBV5-4 and TRBJ1-5, with D possibly TRBD1 on 6 matching bases. V was cut by 2 bases and J by 7 bases, with 13 bases left in between. The CDR3 has 14 amino acids. Germline V lookup: CDR1 SGHNT, CDR2 YYREEE (reference sequence). In DNA form, the CDR3 reads TGTGCCAGCAGCTTACAGGGAGGCGAACAGCCCCAGCATTTT. This sequence encodes CASSLQGGEQPQHF.

The chain combines TRBV11-3 with TRBJ2-7; no definite D call. In germline, CDR1 is SGHNT, CDR2 YENEEA. The V and J ends lost 1 base and 3 bases respectively, with 10 bases between them. The CDR3 is 14 amino acids. The CDR3 coding sequence is TGTGCCAGCAGCTTAGCATTTGGGGACTACGAGCAGTACTTC. This codes for CASSLAFGDYEQYF.

This clone was recorded only once. The rearrangement uses TRBV19 and TRBJ1-5; the match to TRBD1 covers 10 bases. Germline CDR1 reads LNHDA; CDR2 reads SQIVND (reference sequence). This CDR3 has 13 amino acids. Losses at the gene ends were 10 bases for V and 7 bases for J; bases not matched to a gene: 7. The CDR3 region has the DNA TGTGCCACCGGGACAGGGGTCGGCCAGCCCCAGCATTTT. This encodes CATGTGVGQPQHF. The full variable domain, its missing parts supplied by reference TRBV19 and TRBJ1-5, is DGGITQSPKYLFRKEGQNVTLSCEQNLNHDAMYWYRQDPGQGLRLIYYSQIVNDFQKGDIAEGYSVSREKKESFPLTVTSAQKNPTAFYLCATGTGVGQPQHFGDGTRLSIL.

This clone was counted once. The chain links TRBV7-3 to TRBJ2-2, with a possible D match to TRBD1 (6 bases). The ends were cut back, 5 bases at V and 6 bases at J, with 13 bases in the middle. In germline, CDR1 is SGHTA, CDR2 FQGTGA. The CDR3 contains 14 residues. CDR3 region: CASSTYRAPGELFF. For the CDR3, the DNA is TGTGCCAGCAGCACATACAGGGCCCCCGGGGAGCTGTTTTTT.

As to this clone: The same CDR3 can be traced to other DNA sequences in this sample. This rearrangement joins TRBV18 to TRBJ1-5; TRBD1 agrees at 7 bases. CDR3 length: 15 amino acids. Germline trimming cut 3 bases from V and 1 base from J; bases unmatched to any gene: 3. Germline V gene sequence: CDR1 KGHSH, CDR2 LQKENI. The CDR3 protein is CASSPGTESNQPQHF. The DNA for the CDR3 is TGTGCCAGCTCACCTGGGACAGAGAGCAATCAGCCCCAGCATTTT.

The CDR3 sequence is CASSPGRTTNEKLFF. CDR3 DNA: TGTGCCAGCAGTCCGGGGAGGACAACTAATGAAAAACTGTTTTTT. The gene calls are TRBV27 and TRBJ1-4; D is ambiguous. In germline, CDR1 is MNHEY, CDR2 SMNVEV (reference sequence). Trimming shortened V by 5 bases and J by 0 bases, and 10 bases separated the two germline ends. This CDR3 comprises 15 residues.

The chain joins TRBV7-3 to TRBJ2-1; 10 bases match TRBD2. Trimming at V came to 2 bases and at J to 7 bases, leaving 5 bases not matched to a gene. Germline lookup yields CDR1 SGHTA and CDR2 FQGTGA. CDR3 length: 15 residues. Here the CDR3 reads CASSLRLAGDNEQFF. The CDR3 DNA follows: TGTGCCAGCAGCTTACGTCTAGCGGGAGATAATGAGCAGTTCTTC.

The gene calls are TRBV28 and TRBJ1-1; TRBD1 matches at 9 bases. With V trimmed by 2 bases and J by 12 bases, 7 bases remained unmatched. This CDR3 contains 13 residues. Germline V gene lookup returns CDR1 MDHEN and CDR2 SYDVKM. The CDR3 coding sequence is TGTGCCAGCAGTTTAGGGACAGGGCGATTAACTTTCTTT. This sequence encodes CASSLGTGRLTFF. The whole variable domain, remainder taken from reference TRBV28 and TRBJ1-1, is DVKVTQSSRYLVKRTGEKVFLECVQDMDHENMFWYRQDPGLGLRLIYFSYDVKMKEKGDIPEGYSVSREKKERFSLILESASTNQTSMYLCASSLGTGRLTFFGQGTRLTVV.

V gene TRBV18 combines with J gene TRBJ1-4, with D perhaps matching TRBD1 (5 bases). The CDR3 covers 18 residues. Germline CDR1 and CDR2: KGHSH and LQKENI. V was cut by 0 bases and J by 0 bases, with 14 bases left in between. CDR3 sequence (DNA): TGTGCCAGCTCACCACCTAGACGACAGAATGCAACTAATGAAAAACTGTTTTTT. Protein: CASSPPRRQNATNEKLFF.

The chain recombines TRBV4-1 with TRBJ1-6; possibly TRBD1 for D (5 bases). The V gene lost 1 base and the J gene lost 10 bases, with 11 bases spanning the gap. CDR1 and CDR2 from the germline V gene are MGHRA and YSYEKL. The CDR3 is made up of 14 amino acids. The CDR3 is CASSQAGTGSPLHF. The CDR3 DNA follows: TGCGCCAGCAGCCAAGCTGGGACTGGCTCACCCCTCCACTTT.

The rearrangement uses TRBV27 and TRBJ2-5, with 8 bases fitting TRBD2. With V trimmed by 6 bases and J by 5 bases, 8 bases remained unmatched. Germline V gene data show CDR1 as MNHEY and CDR2 as SMNVEV (reference sequence). CDR3 length equals 14 residues. The CDR3 DNA is TGTGCCAGCAGGCTAGCGGGTGCTGTGGAGACCCAGTACTTC. It specifies CASRLAGAVETQYF.

The sample holds a few counts of this clone. This chain links TRBV7-2 with TRBJ1-6, with unresolved D. The CDR3 length is 15 residues. Germline CDR1 is SGHTA and CDR2 is FQGNSA. Trimming took off 3 bases at V and 7 bases at J, with 13 bases between the two ends. The CDR3 bases are TGTGCCAGCAGCTTCCTCGATACGGGAAATTCACCCCTCCACTTT. It specifies CASSFLDTGNSPLHF.

The gene calls are TRBV15 and TRBJ1-6, with 9 bases fitting TRBD1. The germline V gene has CDR1 LNHNV and CDR2 YYDKDF (reference sequence). The trim removed 0 bases at V and 14 bases at J, leaving 8 bases unmatched. CDR3 length equals 15 residues. The CDR3 nucleotides are TGTGCCACCAGCAGAGATCCCGACAGGGGGGGAACCCTCCACTTT. Its protein product is CATSRDPDRGGTLHF.

This clone was seen more than once but under ten times. The chain uses TRBV19 and TRBJ2-5; 7 nucleotides match TRBD1. This CDR3 is built from 14 residues. The germline V gene encodes CDR1 LNHDA and CDR2 SQIVND (reference sequence). Germline trimming cut 7 bases from V and 9 bases from J; bases unmatched to any gene: 14. CDR3 loop: CASNQDRSTGPQYF. In DNA form, the CDR3 reads TGTGCCAGTAACCAGGACAGGTCCACGGGACCCCAGTACTTC.

This clone was recorded only once. The chain uses TRBV5-1 and TRBJ2-4; 7 bases are a match to TRBD1. In germline, CDR1 is SGHRS, CDR2 YFSETQ. This CDR3 region has 14 residues. V gave up 3 bases and J gave up 0 bases; unmatched junction bases: 0. The CDR3 protein is CASSWDRAKNIQYF. The DNA of the CDR3 is TGCGCCAGCAGCTGGGACAGAGCCAAAAACATTCAGTACTTC. The full variable domain, its missing parts supplied by reference TRBV5-1 and TRBJ2-4, is KAGVTQTPRYLIKTRGQQVTLSCSPISGHRSVSWYQQTPGQGLQFLFEYFSETQRNKGNFPGRFSGRQFSNSRSEMNVSTLELGDSALYLCASSWDRAKNIQYFGAGTRLSVL.